One T cell receptor beta chain is described in this entry. The antigen remains undetermined. The data were obtained in a study of cytomegalovirus exposure and HLA in healthy donors. Study-wide results and caveats: Associated with cytomegalovirus, according to the listing, were about 160 TCR beta chains.

The PCR employed 60 Vbeta primers together with 13 Jbeta primers. The method was immunoSEQ multiplex PCR; TCRdb's version includes in-frame clones alone and lacks a portion of them. The profile shows tens of thousands of clones, 81% of them singletons. The sample comprised PBMCs. The TCR originated in a girl aged 2 to 10 in good health and CMV-seropositive.

In DNA form, the CDR3 reads TGTGCCAGCAGTTTCGGACTAGCGGACTCCTACAATGAGCAGTTCTTC. This translates into CASSFGLADSYNEQFF. The chain combines TRBV27 with TRBJ2-1; 10 nucleotides align to TRBD2. The CDR3 spans 16 residues. The germline V gene encodes CDR1 MNHEY and CDR2 SMNVEV (reference sequence). V lost 3 bases to trimming and J lost 0 bases; unmatched junction nucleotides: 2.